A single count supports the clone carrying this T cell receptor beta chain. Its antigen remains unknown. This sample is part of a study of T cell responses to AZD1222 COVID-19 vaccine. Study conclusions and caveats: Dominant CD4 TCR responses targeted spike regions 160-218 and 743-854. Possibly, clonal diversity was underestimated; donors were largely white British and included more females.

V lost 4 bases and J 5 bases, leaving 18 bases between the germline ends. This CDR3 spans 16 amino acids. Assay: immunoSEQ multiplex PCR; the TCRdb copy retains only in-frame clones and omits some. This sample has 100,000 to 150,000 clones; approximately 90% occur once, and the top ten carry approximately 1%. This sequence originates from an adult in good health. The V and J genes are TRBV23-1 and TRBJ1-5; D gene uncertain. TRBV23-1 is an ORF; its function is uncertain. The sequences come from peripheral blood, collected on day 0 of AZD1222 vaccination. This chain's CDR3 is CASSLESPGQDQPQHF. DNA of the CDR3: TGCGCCAGCAGTCTCGAATCGCCGGGCCAGGATCAGCCCCAGCATTTT.